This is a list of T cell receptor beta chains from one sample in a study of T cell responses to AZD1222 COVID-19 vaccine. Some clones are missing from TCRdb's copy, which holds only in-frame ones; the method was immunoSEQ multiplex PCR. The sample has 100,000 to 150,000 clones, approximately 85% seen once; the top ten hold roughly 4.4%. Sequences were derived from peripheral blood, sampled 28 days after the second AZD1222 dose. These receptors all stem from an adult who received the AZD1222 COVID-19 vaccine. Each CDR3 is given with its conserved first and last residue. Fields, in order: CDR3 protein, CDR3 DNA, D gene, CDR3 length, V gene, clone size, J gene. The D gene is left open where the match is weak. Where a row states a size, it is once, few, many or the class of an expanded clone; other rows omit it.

CDR3aa: CASSQSPSPETQYF; CDR3nt: TGTGCCAGCAGCCAAAGCCCGAGCCCAGAGACCCAGTACTTC; d_gene: -; len: 14; v_gene: TRBV7-9; abundance: -; j_gene: TRBJ2-5
CDR3aa: CASSQKGAANEKLFF; CDR3nt: TGTGCCAGCAGCCAGAAGGGGGCTGCTAATGAAAAACTGTTTTTT; d_gene: TRBD1; len: 15; v_gene: TRBV28; abundance: once; j_gene: TRBJ1-4
CDR3aa: CASSDPGQLAFF; CDR3nt: TGTGCCAGCAGCGACCCCGGACAACTAGCTTTCTTT; d_gene: -; len: 12; v_gene: TRBV6-5; abundance: -; j_gene: TRBJ1-1
CDR3aa: CASIRVWNSPLHF; CDR3nt: TGTGCCAGCATAAGGGTTTGGAATTCACCCCTCCACTTT; d_gene: -; len: 13; v_gene: TRBV28; abundance: -; j_gene: TRBJ1-6
CDR3aa: CASSSTYQPQHF; CDR3nt: TGTGCCAGCAGCTCTACTTATCAGCCCCAGCATTTT; d_gene: -; len: 12; v_gene: TRBV7-2; abundance: -; j_gene: TRBJ1-5
CDR3aa: CASSPRTGFNSGNTIYF; CDR3nt: TGTGCCAGCAGCCCCCGAACAGGGTTCAACTCTGGAAACACCATATATTTT; d_gene: -; len: 17; v_gene: TRBV14; abundance: once; j_gene: TRBJ1-3
CDR3aa: CASVEDQASYEQYF; CDR3nt: TGTGCCAGCGTGGAGGATCAAGCGTCCTACGAGCAGTACTTC; d_gene: -; len: 14; v_gene: TRBV2; abundance: -; j_gene: TRBJ2-7
CDR3aa: CASTLLPNTGELFF; CDR3nt: TGTGCCAGCACCCTCCTTCCGAACACCGGGGAGCTGTTTTTT; d_gene: -; len: 14; v_gene: TRBV7-2; abundance: -; j_gene: TRBJ2-2
CDR3aa: CASSEAVAGSFGTEAFF; CDR3nt: TGTGCCAGCAGTGAGGCCGTGGCAGGGTCATTTGGCACTGAAGCTTTCTTT; d_gene: -; len: 17; v_gene: TRBV6-1; abundance: few; j_gene: TRBJ1-1
CDR3aa: CASSFNRESGNTIYF; CDR3nt: TGTGCCAGCAGCTTTAACAGGGAGTCTGGAAACACCATATATTTT; d_gene: -; len: 15; v_gene: TRBV5-4; abundance: -; j_gene: TRBJ1-3
CDR3aa: CASSTPWDRVIRSEQYF; CDR3nt: TGTGCCAGCAGCACCCCATGGGACAGGGTTATCAGAAGCGAGCAGTACTTC; d_gene: TRBD1; len: 17; v_gene: TRBV7-9; abundance: few; j_gene: TRBJ2-7
CDR3aa: CASSQPGLPSTDTQYF; CDR3nt: TGCGCCAGCAGCCAACCTGGACTACCGAGCACAGATACGCAGTATTTT; d_gene: -; len: 16; v_gene: TRBV4-1; abundance: -; j_gene: TRBJ2-3
CDR3aa: CASSPGVTSGYTF; CDR3nt: TGTGCCAGCTCACCAGGGGTAACTAGTGGCTACACCTTC; d_gene: -; len: 13; v_gene: TRBV18; abundance: -; j_gene: TRBJ1-2
CDR3aa: CASSQGKGGGANEKLFF; CDR3nt: TGTGCCAGCAGCCAAGGGAAGGGAGGGGGGGCTAATGAAAAACTGTTTTTT; d_gene: -; len: 17; v_gene: TRBV4-2; abundance: -; j_gene: TRBJ1-4
CDR3aa: CASSLKPGPDYSNQPQHF; CDR3nt: TGTGCCAGCAGTCTAAAGCCGGGGCCGGATTATAGCAATCAGCCCCAGCATTTT; d_gene: -; len: 18; v_gene: TRBV7-7; abundance: -; j_gene: TRBJ1-5
CDR3aa: CSVDGGSETQYF; CDR3nt: TGCAGCGTTGATGGGGGGTCCGAGACCCAGTACTTC; d_gene: -; len: 12; v_gene: TRBV29-1; abundance: -; j_gene: TRBJ2-5
CDR3aa: CASSLSLFSGYTF; CDR3nt: TGTGCCAGCAGTTTATCCTTGTTTAGCGGCTACACCTTC; d_gene: -; len: 13; v_gene: TRBV27; abundance: -; j_gene: TRBJ1-2
CDR3aa: CASSFRDGNQPQHF; CDR3nt: TGTGCCAGCAGCTTCCGGGACGGCAATCAGCCCCAGCATTTT; d_gene: -; len: 14; v_gene: TRBV7-8; abundance: -; j_gene: TRBJ1-5
CDR3aa: CASTSGGSGNQPQHF; CDR3nt: TGTGCCAGTACCTCAGGGGGATCGGGCAATCAGCCCCAGCATTTT; d_gene: TRBD1; len: 15; v_gene: TRBV19; abundance: -; j_gene: TRBJ1-5
CDR3aa: CASSQTGLSYNSPLHF; CDR3nt: TGTGCCAGCAGCCAAACAGGGTTATCCTATAATTCACCCCTCCACTTT; d_gene: -; len: 16; v_gene: TRBV5-4; abundance: few; j_gene: TRBJ1-6
CDR3aa: CASSVRSYEQYF; CDR3nt: TGTGCCAGCAGTGTGAGATCCTACGAGCAGTACTTC; d_gene: -; len: 12; v_gene: TRBV2; abundance: once; j_gene: TRBJ2-7
CDR3aa: CASSPGGSEGNQPQHF; CDR3nt: TGTGCCAGCAGCCCAGGGGGTAGTGAGGGCAATCAGCCCCAGCATTTT; d_gene: TRBD1; len: 16; v_gene: TRBV7-9; abundance: -; j_gene: TRBJ1-5
CDR3aa: CSVDGGIETQYF; CDR3nt: TGCAGCGTTGACGGGGGAATAGAGACCCAGTACTTC; d_gene: -; len: 12; v_gene: TRBV29-1; abundance: -; j_gene: TRBJ2-5
CDR3aa: CASSVGGFGSPLHF; CDR3nt: TGTGCCAGCAGCGTAGGAGGGTTCGGGTCACCCCTCCACTTT; d_gene: -; len: 14; v_gene: TRBV9; abundance: few; j_gene: TRBJ1-6
CDR3aa: CASSSRTGGFGGYTF; CDR3nt: TGTGCCAGCAGTTCCCGGACAGGGGGCTTCGGGGGCTACACCTTC; d_gene: TRBD1; len: 15; v_gene: TRBV28; abundance: few; j_gene: TRBJ1-2
CDR3aa: CATSPPGDYGYTF; CDR3nt: TGTGCCACCAGTCCCCCGGGGGACTATGGCTACACCTTC; d_gene: -; len: 13; v_gene: TRBV24-1; abundance: -; j_gene: TRBJ1-2
CDR3aa: CAWAGRPRGANVLTF; CDR3nt: TGTGCCTGGGCCGGCAGACCTCGGGGGGCCAACGTCCTGACTTTC; d_gene: -; len: 15; v_gene: TRBV30; abundance: -; j_gene: TRBJ2-6
CDR3aa: CASSYPNTEAFF; CDR3nt: TGTGCCAGCAGTTACCCGAACACTGAAGCTTTCTTT; d_gene: -; len: 12; v_gene: TRBV6-2/TRBV6-3; abundance: -; j_gene: TRBJ1-1
CDR3aa: CASSPGTGTGVVNEQFF; CDR3nt: TGTGCCAGCTCACCAGGAACCGGGACAGGGGTAGTAAATGAGCAGTTCTTC; d_gene: TRBD1; len: 17; v_gene: TRBV18; abundance: -; j_gene: TRBJ2-1
CDR3aa: CASSLARSNGAFF; CDR3nt: TGTGCCAGCAGCTTAGCGAGATCCAATGGGGCTTTCTTT; d_gene: -; len: 13; v_gene: TRBV7-8; abundance: -; j_gene: TRBJ1-1
CDR3aa: CASTDGYEQYF; CDR3nt: TGTGCCAGCACTGACGGGTACGAGCAGTACTTC; d_gene: -; len: 11; v_gene: TRBV28; abundance: -; j_gene: TRBJ2-7
CDR3aa: CASSQEVPMAGSISSYEQYF; CDR3nt: TGTGCCAGCAGCCAAGAGGTTCCAATGGCAGGATCCATAAGCTCCTACGAGCAGTACTTC; d_gene: -; len: 20; v_gene: TRBV3-1/TRBV3-2; abundance: -; j_gene: TRBJ2-7
CDR3aa: CASSLEQRSNYGYTF; CDR3nt: TGTGCCAGCAGCTTAGAACAGCGTTCTAACTATGGCTACACCTTC; d_gene: -; len: 15; v_gene: TRBV7-3; abundance: -; j_gene: TRBJ1-2
CDR3aa: CSVQIQGSREKLFF; CDR3nt: TGCAGCGTCCAAATTCAGGGGTCTCGAGAAAAACTGTTTTTT; d_gene: -; len: 14; v_gene: TRBV29-1; abundance: -; j_gene: TRBJ1-4
CDR3aa: CASSTRTSGANTGELFF; CDR3nt: TGTGCCAGCAGCACACGGACTAGCGGGGCGAACACCGGGGAGCTGTTTTTT; d_gene: TRBD2; len: 17; v_gene: TRBV7-2; abundance: -; j_gene: TRBJ2-2
CDR3aa: CASSQSGTGAIGEKLFF; CDR3nt: TGCGCCAGCAGCCAGTCCGGGACAGGGGCAATTGGGGAAAAACTGTTTTTT; d_gene: TRBD1; len: 17; v_gene: TRBV4-3; abundance: -; j_gene: TRBJ1-4
CDR3aa: CASSFHSGGTAAHGYTF; CDR3nt: TGTGCCAGCAGCTTCCATTCCGGGGGGACAGCAGCCCATGGCTACACCTTC; d_gene: TRBD1; len: 17; v_gene: TRBV5-4; abundance: -; j_gene: TRBJ1-2
CDR3aa: CASSPGQGKTNTEAFF; CDR3nt: TGCGCCAGCAGCCCTGGACAGGGGAAGACGAACACTGAAGCTTTCTTT; d_gene: TRBD1; len: 16; v_gene: TRBV5-1; abundance: -; j_gene: TRBJ1-1
CDR3aa: CASSRLQLPNTIYF; CDR3nt: TGTGCCAGCAGCCGTCTTCAGCTGCCAAACACCATATATTTT; d_gene: -; len: 14; v_gene: TRBV7-2; abundance: -; j_gene: TRBJ1-3
CDR3aa: CASTRRQPGTDTQYF; CDR3nt: TGTGCCAGCACCAGAAGACAGCCAGGCACAGATACGCAGTATTTT; d_gene: -; len: 15; v_gene: TRBV28; abundance: -; j_gene: TRBJ2-3
CDR3aa: CAINRGLGGYGYTF; CDR3nt: TGTGCCATCAACAGGGGGCTTGGTGGCTATGGCTACACCTTC; d_gene: -; len: 14; v_gene: TRBV21-1; abundance: -; j_gene: TRBJ1-2
CDR3aa: CASSLYSGGVTDTQYF; CDR3nt: TGTGCCAGCAGCCTCTATAGCGGGGGGGTCACAGATACGCAGTATTTT; d_gene: TRBD2; len: 16; v_gene: TRBV7-8; abundance: -; j_gene: TRBJ2-3
CDR3aa: CASSTNSPLHF; CDR3nt: TGTGCCAGCAGCACTAATTCACCCCTCCACTTT; d_gene: -; len: 11; v_gene: TRBV6-2/TRBV6-3; abundance: few; j_gene: TRBJ1-6
CDR3aa: CASSPILGDSGANVLTF; CDR3nt: TGTGCCAGCTCACCTATCCTTGGGGACTCTGGGGCCAACGTCCTGACTTTC; d_gene: -; len: 17; v_gene: TRBV18; abundance: once; j_gene: TRBJ2-6
CDR3aa: CASSFEAGNTIYF; CDR3nt: TGCGCCAGCAGCTTTGAGGCTGGAAACACCATATATTTT; d_gene: -; len: 13; v_gene: TRBV5-1; abundance: few; j_gene: TRBJ1-3
CDR3aa: CAVEKGVNSPLHF; CDR3nt: TGTGCCGTCGAAAAGGGGGTTAATTCACCCCTCCACTTT; d_gene: -; len: 13; v_gene: TRBV6-5; abundance: -; j_gene: TRBJ1-6
CDR3aa: CASSPTGPSSGNTIYF; CDR3nt: TGTGCCAGCAGCCCGACGGGCCCGAGCTCTGGAAACACCATATATTTT; d_gene: -; len: 16; v_gene: TRBV3-1/TRBV3-2; abundance: -; j_gene: TRBJ1-3